Sequencing of this T cell receptor beta chain was carried out in a study of T cell repertoires in cytomegalovirus infection (dated by TCRdb to between 2017 and 2020). About the study as a whole: Donor HLA type was relevant to the analysis, as public TCR beta signatures indicated carriage of CMV infection together with the matching HLA type.

The sequencing machine was an Illumina HiSeq 1500. TCRdb reran the public reads through fastp at Q25 and MiXCR, keeping productive beta chains. Every entry covers one CDR3 protein and lists the most common genes and DNA from its rows. The sample table lists 250,000 or so distinct CDR3 sequences, roughly 9% of them with a count of one. The ten largest clonotypes hold less than 15% of the sample. This clonotype was counted ten times or more. Its antigen is not yet known. Per-base quality was not reported, and no clone a single base away is much larger than it. Study-wide findings and limitations: In both this cohort and an independent cohort of 352 donors, the cumulative frequency of public TCR beta family members distinguished carriers of CMV infection plus the relevant HLA type. In the ex vivo response, HLA-C-restricted CMV-specific TCR beta clonotypes were dominant, and in two of eight donors the single most frequent clonotype came from this HLA-C-restricted group.

The receptor's source is a human donor in good health (CMV status not recorded). Some clones in this sample may be carry-over from other donors' samples. The sample consisted of PBMCs.

This receptor carries the CDR3 CASSPISAEQYF. DNA sequence: TGTGCCAGCAGCCCTATTAGCGCCGAGCAGTACTTC. The chain is made from TRBV7-8 and TRBJ2-7, and possibly TRBD2, on 5 matching bases. CDR1 SGHVS and CDR2 FQNEAQ were looked up in the germline V gene. Taken from cysteine to phenylalanine, the CDR3 has 12 residues. Only the CDR3 DNA is retained, 36 bases long and in frame from the first base. The V end loses 5 bases and the J end loses 6 bases, and a stretch of 11 bases separates them.